The 28 T cell receptor beta chains listed next were all sequenced from one sample in a study of vaccination and CD4 T cells after COVID-19. Treatment reported: roughly 11-day PBMC culture with coronavirus spike peptide pools or control peptides (ViraFEST assay). With the Oncomine TCR Beta short-read assay, DNA from cultured CD4+ T cells was sequenced. Via MiXCR, TCRdb re-called the PCR reads, giving one row per CDR3 protein. The sample consists of 13,000 to 15,000 distinct CDR3 sequences, just over 55% of them appearing once. For these TCRs, the target antigens are not known. The specimen was CD4+ T cells from blood, cultured in vitro. These receptors originate from a human donor who had recovered from COVID-19.

This clonotype was seen only a few times. The chain couples TRBV20-1 to TRBJ2-7; 7 bases line up with TRBD2. The CDR3 sequence is 12 residues long. V trimming: 7 bases; J trimming: 3 bases; junction bases outside the gene matches: 6. Germline CDR1 and CDR2: DFQATT and SNEGSKA (reference sequence). Here the CDR3 reads CSGQGGDYEQYF. The CDR3 region has the DNA TGCAGTGGGCAGGGAGGGGACTACGAGCAGTACTTC.

Concerning this clonotype: A read error may account for a junction end that differs from germline. The V call is TRBV10-3, the J call TRBJ2-7; D could derive from TRBD1 or TRBD2 (5 bases each). CDR1 and CDR2 from the germline V gene are ENHRY and SYGVKD. The CDR3 sequence is 12 residues long. In DNA, the CDR3 is TGTGCCATCGGTGAAGGGACCTTGGAGCAGTACTTC. Its protein product is CAIGEGTLEQYF.

The V and J genes are TRBV6-2 or TRBV6-3 and TRBJ2-7, with D perhaps TRBD1 (6 bases). CDR1 and CDR2 (germline): MNHEY, SVGEGT. The CDR3 extends over 14 amino acids. V lost 6 bases to trimming and J lost 3 bases, with 15 bases between them. CDR3: CASRNGQIYYEQYF. CDR3 coding DNA: TGTGCCAGCAGAAACGGACAGATATACTACGAGCAGTACTTC.

The chain uses TRBV7-2 and TRBJ2-2; TRBD2 matches at 10 bases. Germline V gives CDR1 SGHTA, CDR2 FQGNSA. V was pared by 6 bases and J by 8 bases, with 9 bases of the junction left unmatched. The CDR3 spans 15 residues. CDR3 nucleotide sequence: TGTGCCAGCAGGTGGACTAGCGGAAGGTCGGGGGAGCTGTTTTTT. It codes for CASRWTSGRSGELFF.

This clonotype was counted a few times. CDR3 region: CSARADSTDTQYF. As DNA, the CDR3 is TGCAGTGCTAGAGCCGACAGCACAGATACGCAGTATTTT. The chain has TRBV20-1 and TRBJ2-3; D ambiguous. The V gene lost 1 base and the J gene lost 0 bases, with 5 bases spanning the gap. CDR3 size: 13 residues. From germline, CDR1 is DFQATT and CDR2 SNEGSKA (reference sequence).

This clonotype was seen only a few times. This rearrangement joins TRBV7-2 to TRBJ2-7; 8 nucleotides match TRBD2. The CDR3 runs 17 residues. The ends lost 5 bases at V and 4 bases at J; junction bases unmatched: 16. The germline CDR1 and CDR2 sequences are SGHTA and FQGNSA. CDR3 in DNA: TGTGCCAGCAGCCCCCGGGGCGGGGGGCGCAGTGTGTACGAGCAGTACTTC. Translation gives CASSPRGGGRSVYEQYF.

V usage is TRBV28 and J usage is TRBJ1-2; D remains unclear. Germline V gives CDR1 MDHEN, CDR2 SYDVKM. The V and J ends lost 4 bases and 5 bases respectively, with 5 bases between them. The CDR3 runs 11 residues. The CDR3 DNA is TGTGCCAGCAGTTGGGGATATGGCTACACCTTC. Translating it yields CASSWGYGYTF.

The gene calls are TRBV25-1 and TRBJ2-5; D not certain. Trimming stripped 2 bases from V and 5 bases from J, with 18 bases between. The CDR3 loop spans 16 amino acids. Per the germline V gene, CDR1 is MGHDK and CDR2 is SYGVNS. The CDR3 coding sequence is TGTGCCAGCAGTGAAAGGGCTCCGGGCCCGGTGGAGACCCAGTACTTC. Protein product: CASSERAPGPVETQYF.

By frequency in the sample, this clonotype is medium-sized. This chain connects TRBV20-1 to TRBJ1-5, with a possible D match to TRBD1 (5 bases). The length of the CDR3 is 16 residues. Germline CDR1 and CDR2: DFQATT and SNEGSKA (reference sequence). V lost 4 bases and J lost 0, with 16 bases in between. The CDR3 sequence is CSANKDSGNSNQPQHF. CDR3 sequence (DNA): TGCAGTGCTAACAAAGACAGTGGAAATAGCAATCAGCCCCAGCATTTT.

This chain uses TRBV20-1 with TRBJ2-3, with a possible D match to TRBD1 (6 bases). Trimming took 7 bases from V and 2 from J, leaving 19 bases between them. The CDR3 loop spans 15 amino acids. Germline lookup yields CDR1 DFQATT and CDR2 SNEGSKA (reference sequence). In DNA, the CDR3 is TGCAGTGTGACTGGTGGACAGATAAACACAGATACGCAGTATTTT. This gives the protein CSVTGGQINTDTQYF.

The chain combines TRBV24-1 with TRBJ2-6; TRBD1 or TRBD2 may be the D gene (6 bases each). Germline lookup yields CDR1 KGHDR and CDR2 SFDVKD. The CDR3 has 16 amino acids. Between the trimmed V and J ends, which lost 4 bases and 1 base, there was a span of 10 bases. CDR3 residues: CATSEKGGSGANVLTF. The CDR3 DNA follows: TGTGCCACCAGTGAGAAAGGGGGGTCTGGGGCCAACGTCCTGACTTTC.

The chain combines TRBV15 with TRBJ1-2, with D perhaps TRBD1 (6 bases). V was shortened by 5 bases and J by 3 bases, with 19 bases between the two germline ends. This CDR3 region has 16 residues. From germline, CDR1 is LNHNV and CDR2 YYDKDF (reference sequence). The CDR3 DNA reads as TGTGCCACCAGCCAACAGGGTAGGGGCGCCGACTATGGCTACACCTTC. This encodes CATSQQGRGADYGYTF. The whole variable domain, remainder taken from reference TRBV15 and TRBJ1-2, is DAMVIQNPRYQVTQFGKPVTLSCSQTLNHNVMYWYQQKSSQAPKLLFHYYDKDFNNEADTPDNFQSRRPNTSFCFLDIRSPGLGDTAMYLCATSQQGRGADYGYTFGSGTRLTVV.

The gene calls are TRBV19 and TRBJ2-2; no clear D. Germline CDR1 is LNHDA and CDR2 is SQIVND (reference sequence). Trimming took 4 bases from V and 3 from J, leaving 0 bases between them. The CDR3 totals 11 residues. CDR3 coding DNA: TGTGCCAGTAGTAACACCGGGGAGCTGTTTTTT. As protein: CASSNTGELFF.

For the CDR3, the DNA is TGTGCCATCAGTGAGTATGGTAGGAATGAGCAGTTCTTC. The encoded protein is CAISEYGRNEQFF. This chain joins TRBV10-3 and TRBJ2-1; no clear D. Trimming took 1 base from V and 7 from J, leaving 8 bases between them. The germline gives CDR1 ENHRY, CDR2 SYGVKD. This CDR3 is built from 13 residues.

This chain joins TRBV7-6 and TRBJ1-2, with a possible D match to TRBD1 (5 bases). Trimming removed 3 bases from V and 3 bases from J, with 11 bases in between. This CDR3 comprises 14 residues. The germline CDR1 and CDR2 sequences are SGHVS and FNYEAQ. The CDR3 here is CASSLIGRDYGYTF. The CDR3 DNA follows: TGTGCCAGCAGCTTGATTGGCAGGGACTATGGCTACACCTTC. Complete variable domain (other parts from reference TRBV7-6 and TRBJ1-2): GAGVSQSPRYKVTKRGQDVALRCDPISGHVSLYWYRQALGQGPEFLTYFNYEAQQDKSGLPNDRFSAERPEGSISTLTIQRTEQRDSAMYRCASSLIGRDYGYTFGSGTRLTVV.

The rearrangement links TRBV7-9 to TRBJ1-2; D is unclear. Per the germline V gene, CDR1 is SEHNR and CDR2 is FQNEAQ (reference sequence). V was shortened by 3 bases and J by 3 bases, with 14 bases between the two germline ends. The CDR3 spans 15 residues. In DNA form, the CDR3 reads TGTGCCAGCAGCTTCTCGGCAGGTCCATACTATGGCTACACCTTC. Translated, it gives CASSFSAGPYYGYTF.

The chain employs TRBV18 and TRBJ1-1, with unresolved D. The V end was cut by 2 bases, the J end by 3 bases, with 10 bases between. The CDR3 length is 14 residues. Germline CDR1 is KGHSH and CDR2 is LQKENI. CDR3 in DNA: TGTGCCAGCTCACCATCGGACCTCCACACTGAAGCTTTCTTT. This sequence encodes CASSPSDLHTEAFF. The full variable domain, rest sourced from reference TRBV18 and TRBJ1-1, is NAGVMQNPRHLVRRRGQEARLRCSPMKGHSHVYWYRQLPEEGLKFMVYLQKENIIDESGMPKERFSAEFPKEGPSILRIQQVVRGDSAAYFCASSPSDLHTEAFFGQGTRLTVV.

The V gene is TRBV20-1, the J gene TRBJ2-4, with D possibly TRBD2 on 5 matching bases. The germline gives CDR1 DFQATT, CDR2 SNEGSKA (reference sequence). There are 14 residues in the CDR3. Trimming left V 3 bases short and J 0 bases short, with 9 bases between. DNA for the CDR3: TGCAGTGCTAGGGACTTACTAGCCAAAAACATTCAGTACTTC. It specifies CSARDLLAKNIQYF.

Details on this clonotype: A read error may produce the germline difference seen at one junction end. The genes are TRBV7-3 and TRBJ2-1; unclear D gene. The CDR3 consists of 14 residues. Germline CDR1 SGHTA, CDR2 FQGTGA. CDR3 coding DNA: TGTGCCAGCAGCTTAACCCCCTCCGACAATGAGCAGTTCTTC. Its translation: CASSLTPSDNEQFF.

The chain combines TRBV20-1 with TRBJ2-5, with unresolved D. With 0 bases removed from V and 5 bases from J, the gap between germline ends came to 13 bases. CDR1 is DFQATT, CDR2 SNEGSKA, per germline (reference sequence). This CDR3 comprises 14 residues. The CDR3 DNA is TGCAGTGCTAGAGACGGCCTCCAAACCGAGACCCAGTACTTC. This sequence encodes CSARDGLQTETQYF.

A single count supports this clonotype. The genes are TRBV6-1 and TRBJ2-3; TRBD1 agrees at 11 bases. J was trimmed by 7 bases and V by 6 bases; bases with no gene match: 15. Germline-derived CDR1 and CDR2 are MNHNS and SASEGT. This CDR3 has 17 amino acids. The CDR3 reads CASSATGTGGTKYTQYF. CDR3 DNA: TGTGCCAGCAGCGCAACCGGGACAGGGGGTACCAAGTATACGCAGTATTTT.

The table lists this clonotype with a count of one. The rearrangement uses TRBV7-8 and TRBJ1-1, with a weak D call TRBD1 (6 bases). CDR3 size: 18 residues. The V end was cut by 9 bases, the J end by 0 bases, with 26 bases between. Germline V gene sequence: CDR1 SGHVS, CDR2 FQNEAQ. CDR3 sequence reads: CASSRLVGLSGVNTEAFF. The DNA of the CDR3 is TGTGCCAGTAGTCGCTTAGTGGGGTTGTCAGGGGTGAACACTGAAGCTTTCTTT.

The gene calls are TRBV18 and TRBJ2-2, with D possibly matching TRBD1 (5 bases). Per germline, CDR1 KGHSH and CDR2 LQKENI. The germline V and J ends were trimmed by 0 bases and 4 bases, with 6 bases remaining between them. The CDR3 length is 14 residues. CDR3 nucleotides: TGTGCCAGCTCACCACCAACAGGCACCGGGGAGCTGTTTTTT. Amino acids: CASSPPTGTGELFF. The full variable domain, its missing parts supplied by reference TRBV18 and TRBJ2-2, is NAGVMQNPRHLVRRRGQEARLRCSPMKGHSHVYWYRQLPEEGLKFMVYLQKENIIDESGMPKERFSAEFPKEGPSILRIQQVVRGDSAAYFCASSPPTGTGELFFGEGSRLTVL.

The chain has TRBV6-2 or TRBV6-3 and TRBJ2-2; 7 bases are shared with TRBD1. Germline V gives CDR1 MNHEY, CDR2 SVGEGT. There are 14 residues in the CDR3. The ends lost 5 bases at V and 4 bases at J; junction bases unmatched: 4. The CDR3 nucleotides read TGTGCCAGCAGTCCCGGGACAGCCACCGGGGAGCTGTTTTTT. It is translated as CASSPGTATGELFF.

This rearrangement joins TRBV28 to TRBJ1-1; no reliable D call. The V and J ends lost 4 bases and 1 base respectively, with 10 bases between them. The CDR3 length is 14 residues. The V gene's germline CDR1 is MDHEN and CDR2 SYDVKM. CDR3 amino acids: CASSSGGENTEAFF. In nucleotides, the CDR3 is TGTGCCAGCAGTTCCGGTGGGGAGAACACTGAAGCTTTCTTT. Drawing the rest from reference TRBV28 and TRBJ1-1, the complete variable domain is DVKVTQSSRYLVKRTGEKVFLECVQDMDHENMFWYRQDPGLGLRLIYFSYDVKMKEKGDIPEGYSVSREKKERFSLILESASTNQTSMYLCASSSGGENTEAFFGQGTRLTVV.

This clonotype was seen more than once but under ten times. J is TRBJ2-5 and V is TRBV20-1; TRBD2 is a possible D gene (6 bases). CDR3 size: 16 residues. CDR1 and CDR2 (germline): DFQATT, SNEGSKA (reference sequence). V lost 2 bases to trimming and J lost 5 bases, with 21 bases between them. The CDR3 spells CSARHPWSSGGETQYF. For the CDR3, the DNA is TGCAGTGCTAGACACCCTTGGAGTAGCGGTGGGGAGACCCAGTACTTC.

The sample holds a few counts of this clonotype. The V and J genes are TRBV20-1 and TRBJ1-5, with D perhaps TRBD1 (5 bases). The ends were cut back, 4 bases at V and 2 bases at J, with 15 bases in the middle. The V gene's germline CDR1 is DFQATT and CDR2 SNEGSKA (reference sequence). This CDR3 region has 15 residues. CDR3 coding DNA: TGCAGTGCTACCCAGGGCCGGGGGGGCAATCAGCCCCAGCATTTT. This gives the protein CSATQGRGGNQPQHF.

The table lists this clonotype with a few counts. CDR3 region: CASSPVLAEYNEQFF. DNA for the CDR3: TGTGCCAGCTCACCAGTACTAGCGGAGTACAATGAGCAGTTCTTC. The chain combines TRBV18 with TRBJ2-1; 8 bases agree with TRBD2. V shed 2 bases and J 4 bases; nucleotides not matched to a gene: 4. Germline CDR1 KGHSH, CDR2 LQKENI. The CDR3 covers 15 residues.